This T cell receptor (beta chain) was sequenced in a study of blood T cells in healthy people across ages. Study-wide results and caveats: A strong correlation between TCR beta diversity and naive T cell percentage was seen.

A second PCR of roughly 7 to 11 cycles used a sample-barcoded 5' primer and a J-beta primer mix. Carrying 12 random nucleotides, a template-switch adaptor labeled each individual cDNA molecule. MiXCR, applied by TCRdb to the 5' RACE reads, yields one record per CDR3 protein. The sample yields around 400,000 distinct CDR3 sequences, more than 45% seen once. Per germline, CDR1 SGDLS and CDR2 YYNGEE. CDR3 length: 15 amino acids. V was pared by 0 bases and J by 0 bases, with 0 bases of the junction left unmatched. This clonotype came up a few times. Antigen: not known. Each donor was a healthy Caucasian individual from Russia, aged about 6 to 95.

This receptor was taken from a man aged 60-69 years in good health. The specimen sequenced was blood. The chain carries TRBV9 and TRBJ2-7; 10 nucleotides match TRBD2. CDR3 protein: CASSVGLAGSYEQYF. DNA of the CDR3: TGTGCCAGCAGCGTAGGACTAGCGGGCTCCTACGAGCAGTACTTC.